The source of this T cell receptor beta chain is a study of blood T cell repertoires in COVID-19. Study at large: T cells, B-cell-depleted T cells, or PBMCs supplied cDNA or gDNA.

Enrollees, about 18 to 89 years old, lived in 25 or so US areas. Within the 2 weeks before study entry, each person in the exposed group met a COVID-19 case. Germline V gene sequence: CDR1 SGHVS, CDR2 FNYEAQ. The CDR3 is made up of 14 amino acids. Trimming at V came to 4 bases and at J to 5 bases, leaving 4 bases not matched to a gene. How the authors handled the data: Quantification of nucleated cells was approximated via reference gene primer amplification. Assay used: immunoSEQ multiplex PCR; TCRdb lists only in-frame clones, some missing. The V and J calls and clone size are taken from that table; D and trimming were inferred from the DNA. The sample contains 200,000 or so clones, roughly 80% of which appear only once.

Sequenced input: PBMCs or T cells enriched from blood (not recorded which). This receptor was identified in a woman between 45 and 60 years old who had been exposed to COVID-19. V usage is TRBV7-6 and J usage is TRBJ1-1; the match to TRBD1 covers 10 bases. CDR3 bases: TGTGCCAGCAGCTCGGGACAGGGGAAGACTGAAGCTTTCTTT. Amino acid sequence: CASSSGQGKTEAFF.